This T cell receptor beta chain was sequenced for a study of T cells after yellow fever vaccination. V was clipped by 5 bases and J by 0 bases, with 23 bases between them. Germline V gene lookup returns CDR1 SGHVS and CDR2 FQNEAQ. The CDR3 covers 19 residues. TCR cDNA was made by 5'RACE template switching, adding a universal primer site and UMIs. TCRdb independently ran MiXCR on the 5' RACE reads; one entry per CDR3 protein. The sample has 300,000 to 350,000 distinct CDR3 sequences; 3.5% to 5% are singletons. Sequenced here: PBMCs, sampled 15 days after the yellow fever booster vaccination. The clonotype was recovered from a man younger than 35 who received the YFV17D yellow fever vaccine. The genes are TRBV7-8 and TRBJ1-5; TRBD1 is a possible D gene (6 bases). CDR3 sequence reads: CASSPGLGQTEYSNQPQHF. The CDR3 DNA sequence: TGTGCCAGCAGCCCTGGGTTAGGACAGACTGAGTATAGCAATCAGCCCCAGCATTTT.